What follows are 5 T cell receptor beta chains derived from one specimen sequenced in a study of blood T cell repertoires in COVID-19. Repertoires were generated with immunoSEQ multiplex PCR, while TCRdb's copy carries only in-frame clones and drops some. The table has roughly 71,000 clones, 86% seen once. Sample: peripheral blood. These receptors were taken from a man aged 25 to 45 with acute or convalescent COVID-19.

The rearrangement links TRBV19 to TRBJ2-1, with 8 bases identical to TRBD1. Per the germline V gene, CDR1 is LNHDA and CDR2 is SQIVND (reference sequence). The CDR3 covers 16 residues. Trimming at V came to 1 base and at J to 6 bases, leaving 8 bases not matched to a gene. Written as DNA, the CDR3 is TGTGCCAGTAGTATAGTAATTGGACAGGGTTCCAATGAGCAGTTCTTC. The encoded protein is CASSIVIGQGSNEQFF. The complete variable domain, with remaining parts taken from reference TRBV19 and TRBJ2-1, reads DGGITQSPKYLFRKEGQNVTLSCEQNLNHDAMYWYRQDPGQGLRLIYYSQIVNDFQKGDIAEGYSVSREKKESFPLTVTSAQKNPTAFYLCASSIVIGQGSNEQFFGPGTRLTVL.

The chain is built from TRBV2 and TRBJ1-5; D perhaps matches TRBD1 (6 bases). The CDR3 is made up of 13 amino acids. Between the trimmed V and J ends, which lost 8 bases and 2 bases, there was a span of 10 bases. Per the germline V gene, CDR1 is SNHLY and CDR2 is FYNNEI. The CDR3 bases are TGTGCCAGCGGGGGCGGCGGCAATCAGCCCCAGCATTTT. Its protein product is CASGGGGNQPQHF.

The V and J genes are TRBV18 and TRBJ1-2; D remains ambiguous. Germline V CDR1 and CDR2: KGHSH, LQKENI. The V and J ends lost 4 bases and 0 bases respectively, with 12 bases between them. The CDR3 has 15 amino acids. The CDR3 DNA follows: TGTGCCAGCTCACTACGAGGCGCTGCTAACTATGGCTACACCTTC. Its translation is CASSLRGAANYGYTF.

This chain joins TRBV7-6 and TRBJ2-1; 8 nucleotides agree with TRBD2. Trimming took 8 bases from V and 1 from J; bases not matched to a gene: 7. CDR1 is SGHVS, CDR2 FNYEAQ, per germline. CDR3 length equals 15 residues. The CDR3 protein is CASGGGTRSYNEQFF. The CDR3, as DNA: TGTGCCAGCGGCGGGGGGACAAGATCCTACAATGAGCAGTTCTTC.

This clone was counted only a few times. The rearrangement joins TRBV29-1 to TRBJ1-6; D unclear. Trimming took off 4 bases at V and 6 bases at J, with 10 bases between the two ends. CDR3 size: 13 residues. Germline lookup yields CDR1 SQVTM and CDR2 ANQGSEA. The CDR3 coding sequence is TGCAGCGTTGCCCGGGAGATTAATTCACCCCTCCACTTT. The encoded protein is CSVAREINSPLHF.